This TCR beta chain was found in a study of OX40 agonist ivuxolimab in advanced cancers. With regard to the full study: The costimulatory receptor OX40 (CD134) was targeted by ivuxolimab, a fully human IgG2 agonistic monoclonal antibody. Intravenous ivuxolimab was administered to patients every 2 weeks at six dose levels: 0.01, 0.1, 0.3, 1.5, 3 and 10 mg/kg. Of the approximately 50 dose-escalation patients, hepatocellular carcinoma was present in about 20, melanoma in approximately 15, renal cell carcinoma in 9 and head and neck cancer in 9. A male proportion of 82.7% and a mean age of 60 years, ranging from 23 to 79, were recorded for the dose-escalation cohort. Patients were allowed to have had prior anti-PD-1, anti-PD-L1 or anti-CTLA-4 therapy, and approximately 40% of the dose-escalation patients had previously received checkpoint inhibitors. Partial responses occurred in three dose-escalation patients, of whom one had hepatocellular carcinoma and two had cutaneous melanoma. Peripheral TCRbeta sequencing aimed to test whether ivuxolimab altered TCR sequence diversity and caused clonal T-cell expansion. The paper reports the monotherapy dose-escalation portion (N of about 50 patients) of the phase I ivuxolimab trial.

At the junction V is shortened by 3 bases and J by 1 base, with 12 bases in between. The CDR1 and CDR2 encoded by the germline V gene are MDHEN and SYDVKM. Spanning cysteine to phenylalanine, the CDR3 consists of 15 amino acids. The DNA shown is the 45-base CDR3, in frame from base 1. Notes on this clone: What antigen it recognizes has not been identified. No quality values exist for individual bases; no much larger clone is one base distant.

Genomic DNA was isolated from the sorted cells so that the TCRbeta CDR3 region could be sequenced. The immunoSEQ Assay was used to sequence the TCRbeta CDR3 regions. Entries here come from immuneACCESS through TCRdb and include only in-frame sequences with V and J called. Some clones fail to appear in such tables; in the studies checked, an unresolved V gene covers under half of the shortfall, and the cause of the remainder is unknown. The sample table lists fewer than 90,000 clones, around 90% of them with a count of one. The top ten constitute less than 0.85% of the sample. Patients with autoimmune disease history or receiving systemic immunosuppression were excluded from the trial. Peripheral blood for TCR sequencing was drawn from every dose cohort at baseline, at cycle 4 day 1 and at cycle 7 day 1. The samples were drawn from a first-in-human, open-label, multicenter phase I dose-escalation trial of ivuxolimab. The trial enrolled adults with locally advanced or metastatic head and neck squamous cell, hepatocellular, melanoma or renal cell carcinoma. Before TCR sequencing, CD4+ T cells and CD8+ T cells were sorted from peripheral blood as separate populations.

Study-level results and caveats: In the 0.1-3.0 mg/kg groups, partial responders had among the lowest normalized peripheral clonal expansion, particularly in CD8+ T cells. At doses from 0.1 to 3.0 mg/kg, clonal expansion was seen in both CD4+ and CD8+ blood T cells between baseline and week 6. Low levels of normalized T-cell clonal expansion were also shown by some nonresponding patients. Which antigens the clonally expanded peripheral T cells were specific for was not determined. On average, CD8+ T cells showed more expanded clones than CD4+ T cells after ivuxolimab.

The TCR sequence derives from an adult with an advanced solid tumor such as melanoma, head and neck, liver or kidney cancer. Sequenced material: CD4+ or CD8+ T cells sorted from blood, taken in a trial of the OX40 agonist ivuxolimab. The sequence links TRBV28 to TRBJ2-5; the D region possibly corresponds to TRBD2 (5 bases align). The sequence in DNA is TGTGCCAGCAGTTTGTTAAACGGGGTCCAAGAGACCCAGTACTTC. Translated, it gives CASSLLNGVQETQYF.